Presented here are 5 T cell receptor beta chains from one specimen sequenced in a study of blood T cell repertoires in COVID-19 (TCRdb year 2020). The method behind the library was the immunoSEQ multiplex PCR assay. Here the immuneACCESS table is served through TCRdb, limited to in-frame sequences with V and J called. Missing clones are a known gap in these copies; in checked studies unresolved V genes cover under half, and the rest lacks a known reason. This sample lists 50,000 to 75,000 clones; around 92% were detected once. The ten largest clones capture around 4.3% of the sample. Source material: peripheral blood. These receptors all stem from a middle-aged man with active COVID-19.

J is TRBJ2-4 and V is TRBV4-1, with a possible D match to TRBD2 (7 bases). The germline V gene has CDR1 MGHRA and CDR2 YSYEKL. The CDR3 totals 14 residues. The V and J ends lost 1 base and 9 bases respectively, with 13 bases between them. This chain's CDR3 is CASSQGGGVSIQYF. The CDR3 DNA is TGCGCCAGCAGCCAAGGAGGGGGGGTCAGCATTCAGTACTTC.

CDR3 sequence reads: CASSGSQGNYGYTF. CDR3 in DNA: TGTGCCAGCAGTGGGTCACAGGGTAACTATGGCTACACCTTC. V gene TRBV27 combines with J gene TRBJ1-2, with D perhaps TRBD1 (6 bases). The CDR3 sequence is 14 residues long. Deletions cut 5 bases from V and 1 base from J, with 11 bases between. Germline lookup yields CDR1 MNHEY and CDR2 SMNVEV (reference sequence).

The chain carries TRBV4-1 and TRBJ2-1, with 10 bases fitting TRBD2. Germline V CDR1 and CDR2: MGHRA, YSYEKL. The CDR3 is 14 amino acids. V lost 2 bases to trimming and J lost 8 bases; unmatched junction nucleotides: 3. CDR3 residues: CASSQLAGVHEQFF. CDR3 in DNA: TGCGCCAGCAGCCAACTAGCGGGAGTTCATGAGCAGTTCTTC.

J is TRBJ2-7 and V is TRBV28; TRBD2 is a possible D gene (5 bases). The germline gives CDR1 MDHEN, CDR2 SYDVKM. CDR3 length equals 12 residues. Trimming removed 9 bases at V and 2 bases at J, with 11 bases between. In DNA form, the CDR3 reads TGTGCCAGTGGCGGAGGAACCTACGAGCAGTACTTC. Amino acid sequence: CASGGGTYEQYF.

The rearrangement links TRBV4-3 to TRBJ1-1; D is unresolved. The CDR3 spans 15 residues. Germline V CDR1 and CDR2: LGHNA, YSLEER. The V end lost 1 base, the J end lost 1 base, and 10 bases lay between the germline ends. CDR3 bases: TGCGCCAGCAGCCAAGTGCGGCGGCCGAACACTGAAGCTTTCTTT. It specifies CASSQVRRPNTEAFF.